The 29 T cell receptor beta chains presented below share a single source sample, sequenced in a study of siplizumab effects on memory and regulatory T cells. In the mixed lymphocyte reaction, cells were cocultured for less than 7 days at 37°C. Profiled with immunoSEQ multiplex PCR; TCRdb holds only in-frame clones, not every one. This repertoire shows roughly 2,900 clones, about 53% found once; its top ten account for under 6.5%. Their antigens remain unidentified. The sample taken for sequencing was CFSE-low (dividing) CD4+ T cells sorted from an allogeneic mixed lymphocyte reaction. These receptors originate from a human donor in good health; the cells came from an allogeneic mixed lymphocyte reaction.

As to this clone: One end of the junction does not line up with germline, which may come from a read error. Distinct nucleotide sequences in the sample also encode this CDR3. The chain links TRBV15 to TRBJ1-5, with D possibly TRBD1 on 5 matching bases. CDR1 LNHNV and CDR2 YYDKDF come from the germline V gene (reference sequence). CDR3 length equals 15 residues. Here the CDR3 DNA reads TGCGCCACCAGCCGACGGGACTTTCCCACTCAGCCCCAGCATTTT. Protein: CATSRRDFPTQPQHF.

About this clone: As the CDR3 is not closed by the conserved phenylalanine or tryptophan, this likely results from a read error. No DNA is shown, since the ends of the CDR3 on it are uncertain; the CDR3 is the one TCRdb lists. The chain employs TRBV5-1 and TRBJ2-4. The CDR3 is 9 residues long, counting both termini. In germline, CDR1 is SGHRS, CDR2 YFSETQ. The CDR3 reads CASRAKRSS.

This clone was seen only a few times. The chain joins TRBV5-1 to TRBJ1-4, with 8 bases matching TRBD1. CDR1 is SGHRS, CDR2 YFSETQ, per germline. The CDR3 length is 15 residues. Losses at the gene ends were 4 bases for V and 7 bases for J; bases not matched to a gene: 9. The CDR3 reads CASSRPGDRGEKLFF. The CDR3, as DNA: TGCGCCAGCAGCCGTCCTGGAGACAGGGGTGAAAAACTGTTTTTT.

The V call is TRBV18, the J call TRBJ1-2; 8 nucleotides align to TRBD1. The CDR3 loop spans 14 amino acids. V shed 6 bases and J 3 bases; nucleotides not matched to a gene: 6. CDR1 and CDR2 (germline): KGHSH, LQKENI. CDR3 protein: CASSSDRADYGYTF. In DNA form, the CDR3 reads TGTGCCAGCTCGTCGGACAGGGCGGACTATGGCTACACCTTC.

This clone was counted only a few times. The CDR3 protein is CASSRTSGYNEQFF. The DNA of the CDR3 is TGTGCCAGCAGTCGGACTAGCGGATACAATGAGCAGTTCTTC. The chain joins TRBV14 to TRBJ2-1; 10 bases fit TRBD2. V lost 6 bases, J lost 4 bases, and 3 bases stayed unmatched. This CDR3 is built from 14 residues. The germline gives CDR1 SGHDN, CDR2 FVKESK.

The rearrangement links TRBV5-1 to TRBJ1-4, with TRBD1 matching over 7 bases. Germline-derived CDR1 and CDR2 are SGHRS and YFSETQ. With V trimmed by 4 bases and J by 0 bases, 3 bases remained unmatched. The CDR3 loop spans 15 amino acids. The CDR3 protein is CASSGDSATNEKLFF. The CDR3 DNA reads TGCGCCAGCAGCGGGGACAGTGCAACTAATGAAAAACTGTTTTTT.

CDR3 in amino acids: CASSPGSFNSPLHF. The DNA of the CDR3 is TGTGCCAGCAGCCCGGGTTCGTTTAATTCACCCCTCCACTTT. The J gene is TRBJ1-6, the V gene TRBV5-4; D uncertain. The CDR3 loop spans 14 amino acids. Germline V gene sequence: CDR1 SGHNT, CDR2 YYREEE (reference sequence). V lost 4 bases, J lost 6 bases, and 11 bases lay in between.

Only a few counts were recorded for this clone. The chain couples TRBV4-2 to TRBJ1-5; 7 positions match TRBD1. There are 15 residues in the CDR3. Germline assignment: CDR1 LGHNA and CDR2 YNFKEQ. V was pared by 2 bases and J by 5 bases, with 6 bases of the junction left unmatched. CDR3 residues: CASSQSQGDYQPQHF. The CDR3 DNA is TGTGCCAGCAGCCAAAGCCAGGGGGACTATCAGCCCCAGCATTTT.

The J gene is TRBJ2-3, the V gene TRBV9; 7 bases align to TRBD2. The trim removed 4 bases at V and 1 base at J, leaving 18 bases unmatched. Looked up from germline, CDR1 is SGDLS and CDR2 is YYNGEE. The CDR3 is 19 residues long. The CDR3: CASSRSFFGREVRTDTQYF. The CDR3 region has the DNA TGTGCCAGCAGCAGGTCCTTCTTCGGACGGGAGGTACGCACAGATACGCAGTATTTT. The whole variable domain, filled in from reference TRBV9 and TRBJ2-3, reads DSGVTQTPKHLITATGQRVTLRCSPRSGDLSVYWYQQSLDQGLQFLIQYYNGEERAKGNILERFSAQQFPDLHSELNLSSLELGDSALYFCASSRSFFGREVRTDTQYFGPGTRLTVL.

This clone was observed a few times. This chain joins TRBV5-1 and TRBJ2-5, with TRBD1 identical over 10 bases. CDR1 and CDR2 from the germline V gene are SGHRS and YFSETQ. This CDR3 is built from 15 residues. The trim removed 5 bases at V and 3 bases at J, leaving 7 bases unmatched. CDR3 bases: TGCGCCAGCAGATCCACCGGGACAGGGGAAGAGACCCAGTACTTC. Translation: CASRSTGTGEETQYF.

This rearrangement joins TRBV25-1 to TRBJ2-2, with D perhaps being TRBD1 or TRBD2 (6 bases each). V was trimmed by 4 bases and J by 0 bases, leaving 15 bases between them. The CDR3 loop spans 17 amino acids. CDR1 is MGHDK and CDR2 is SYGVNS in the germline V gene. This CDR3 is CASSVPTGGANTGELFF. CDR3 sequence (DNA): TGTGCCAGCAGTGTCCCAACCGGGGGCGCGAACACCGGGGAGCTGTTTTTT.

Here the CDR3 DNA reads TGTGCCAGCAGTTATACTAGCAGTTACGAGCAGTACTTC. Amino acid sequence: CASSYTSSYEQYF. The rearrangement links TRBV6-5 to TRBJ2-7; D is possibly TRBD2 (6 bases). Trimming pared 3 bases from V and 4 bases from J, leaving 10 bases between. The CDR3 loop spans 13 amino acids. CDR1 and CDR2 from the germline V gene are MNHEY and SVGAGI.

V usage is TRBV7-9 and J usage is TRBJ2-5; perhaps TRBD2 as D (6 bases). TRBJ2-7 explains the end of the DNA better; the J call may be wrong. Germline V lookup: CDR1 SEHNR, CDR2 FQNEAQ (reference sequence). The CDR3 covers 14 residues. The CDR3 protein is CASSPRDGDYEQYF. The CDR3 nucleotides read TGTGCCAGCAGCCCGCGGGACGGCGACTACGAGCAGTACTTC.

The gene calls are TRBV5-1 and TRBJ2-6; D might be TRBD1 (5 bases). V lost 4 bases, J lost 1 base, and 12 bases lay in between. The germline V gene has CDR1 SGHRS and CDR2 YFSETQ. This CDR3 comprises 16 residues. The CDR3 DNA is TGCGCCAGCAGCGTCCGACAGATTTCTGGGGCCAACGTCCTGACTTTC. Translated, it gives CASSVRQISGANVLTF.

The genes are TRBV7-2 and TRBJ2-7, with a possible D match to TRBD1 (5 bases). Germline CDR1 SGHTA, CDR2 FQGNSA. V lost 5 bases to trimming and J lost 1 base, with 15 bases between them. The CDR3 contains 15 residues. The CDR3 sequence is CASSPAPRESYEQYF. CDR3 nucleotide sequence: TGTGCCAGCAGCCCAGCTCCCAGGGAATCCTACGAGCAGTACTTC.

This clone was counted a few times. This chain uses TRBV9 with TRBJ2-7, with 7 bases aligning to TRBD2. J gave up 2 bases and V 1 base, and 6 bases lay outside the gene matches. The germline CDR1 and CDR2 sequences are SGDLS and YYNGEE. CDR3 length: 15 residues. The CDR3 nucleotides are TGTGCCAGCAGCGTATCGGGCGCGGGAGCCTACGAGCAGTACTTC. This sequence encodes CASSVSGAGAYEQYF.

The CDR3 protein is CASSLAQGQGPNEQYF. As DNA, the CDR3 is TGCGCCAGCAGCTTGGCCCAAGGACAGGGGCCGAACGAGCAGTACTTC. This chain links TRBV5-1 with TRBJ2-7; TRBD1 agrees at 9 bases. Germline V CDR1 and CDR2: SGHRS, YFSETQ. Unmatched junction bases numbered 9, after V lost 0 bases and J lost 5 bases. The CDR3 is 16 residues long. The entire variable domain, with the rest obtained from reference TRBV5-1 and TRBJ2-7, is as follows: KAGVTQTPRYLIKTRGQQVTLSCSPISGHRSVSWYQQTPGQGLQFLFEYFSETQRNKGNFPGRFSGRQFSNSRSEMNVSTLELGDSALYLCASSLAQGQGPNEQYFGPGTRLTVT.

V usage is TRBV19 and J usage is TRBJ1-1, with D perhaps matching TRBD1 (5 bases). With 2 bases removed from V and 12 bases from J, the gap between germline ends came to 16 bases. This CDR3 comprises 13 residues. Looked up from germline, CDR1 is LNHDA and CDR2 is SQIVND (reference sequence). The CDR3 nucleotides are TGTGCCAGTAGTATAAGCCTTTTAGGGGATCCTTTCTTT. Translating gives CASSISLLGDPFF. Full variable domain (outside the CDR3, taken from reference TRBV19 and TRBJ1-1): DGGITQSPKYLFRKEGQNVTLSCEQNLNHDAMYWYRQDPGQGLRLIYYSQIVNDFQKGDIAEGYSVSREKKESFPLTVTSAQKNPTAFYLCASSISLLGDPFFGQGTRLTVV.

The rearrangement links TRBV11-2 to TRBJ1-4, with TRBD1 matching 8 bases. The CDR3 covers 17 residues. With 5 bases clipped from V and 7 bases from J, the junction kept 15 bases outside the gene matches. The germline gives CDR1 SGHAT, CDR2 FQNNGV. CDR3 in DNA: TGTGCCAGCAGCGAGCCCTGGGGCAGGGGGCAAGGTGAAAAACTGTTTTTT. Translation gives CASSEPWGRGQGEKLFF. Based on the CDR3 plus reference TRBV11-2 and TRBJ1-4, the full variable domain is EAGVAQSPRYKIIEKRQSVAFWCNPISGHATLYWYQQILGQGPKLLIQFQNNGVVDDSQLPKDRFSAERLKGVDSTLKIQPAKLEDSAVYLCASSEPWGRGQGEKLFFGSGTQLSVL.

The CDR3 region is CATSRDPGSSGNTIYF. As DNA, the CDR3 is TGTGCCACCAGCAGAGATCCGGGTAGCTCTGGAAACACCATATATTTT. The genes are TRBV15 and TRBJ1-3; D not resolved. Germline lookup yields CDR1 LNHNV and CDR2 YYDKDF (reference sequence). Trimming pared 0 bases from V and 0 bases from J, leaving 9 bases between. The CDR3 is 16 amino acids. Drawing the rest from reference TRBV15 and TRBJ1-3, the complete variable domain is DAMVIQNPRYQVTQFGKPVTLSCSQTLNHNVMYWYQQKSSQAPKLLFHYYDKDFNNEADTPDNFQSRRPNTSFCFLDIRSPGLGDTAMYLCATSRDPGSSGNTIYFGEGSWLTVV.

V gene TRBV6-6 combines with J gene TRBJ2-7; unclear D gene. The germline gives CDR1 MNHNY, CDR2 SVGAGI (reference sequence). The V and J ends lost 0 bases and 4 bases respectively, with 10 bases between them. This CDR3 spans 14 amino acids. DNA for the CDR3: TGTGCCAGCAGTTACTCGAATGGTCCGTACGAGCAGTACTTC. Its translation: CASSYSNGPYEQYF.

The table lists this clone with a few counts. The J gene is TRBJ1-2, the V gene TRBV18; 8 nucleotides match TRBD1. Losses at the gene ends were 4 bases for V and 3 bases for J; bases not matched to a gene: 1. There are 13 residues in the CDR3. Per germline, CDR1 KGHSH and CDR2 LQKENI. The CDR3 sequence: CASSQQGDYGYTF. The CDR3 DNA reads TGTGCCAGCTCACAACAGGGGGACTATGGCTACACCTTC.

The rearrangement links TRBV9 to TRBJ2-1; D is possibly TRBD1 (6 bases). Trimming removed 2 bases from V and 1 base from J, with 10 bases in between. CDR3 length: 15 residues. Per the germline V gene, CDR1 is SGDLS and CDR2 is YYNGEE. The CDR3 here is CASSVAGQSYNEQFF. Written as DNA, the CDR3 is TGTGCCAGCAGCGTGGCAGGACAGTCCTACAATGAGCAGTTCTTC.

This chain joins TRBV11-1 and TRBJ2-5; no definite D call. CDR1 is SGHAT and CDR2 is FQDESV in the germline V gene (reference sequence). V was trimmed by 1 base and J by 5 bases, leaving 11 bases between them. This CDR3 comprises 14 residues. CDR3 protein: CASSLGPLGETQYF. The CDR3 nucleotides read TGTGCCAGCAGCTTAGGCCCTTTAGGGGAGACCCAGTACTTC.

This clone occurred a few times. The CDR3 sequence: CASSQGWWGSGANVLTF. The CDR3 DNA reads TGTGCCAGCAGCCAAGGGTGGTGGGGCTCTGGGGCCAACGTCCTGACTTTC. The rearrangement links TRBV14 to TRBJ2-6; D remains ambiguous. Germline V CDR1 and CDR2: SGHDN, FVKESK. This CDR3 spans 17 amino acids. Trimming removed 1 base at V and 0 bases at J, with 10 bases between.

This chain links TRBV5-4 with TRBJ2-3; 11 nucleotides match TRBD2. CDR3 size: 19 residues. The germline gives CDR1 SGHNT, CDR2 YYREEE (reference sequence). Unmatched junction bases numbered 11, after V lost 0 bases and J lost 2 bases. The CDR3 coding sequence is TGTGCCAGCAGCTTGGGGCCCCTAGCGGGAGGAGGCTACACAGATACGCAGTATTTT. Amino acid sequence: CASSLGPLAGGGYTDTQYF.

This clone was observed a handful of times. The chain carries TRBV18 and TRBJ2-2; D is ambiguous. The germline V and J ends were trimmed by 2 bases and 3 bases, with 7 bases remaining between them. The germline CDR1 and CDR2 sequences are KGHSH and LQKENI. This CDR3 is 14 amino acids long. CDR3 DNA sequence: TGTGCCAGCTCACCAATAATATACACCGGGGAGCTGTTTTTT. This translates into CASSPIIYTGELFF.

The DNA of the CDR3 is TGCAGCGCTGTGGGGTCCTCCTACGAGCAGTACTTC. It specifies CSAVGSSYEQYF. This chain uses TRBV29-1 with TRBJ2-7; D is undetermined. This CDR3 region has 12 residues. Trimming left V 7 bases short and J 0 bases short, with 10 bases between. CDR1 and CDR2 (germline): SQVTM, ANQGSEA.

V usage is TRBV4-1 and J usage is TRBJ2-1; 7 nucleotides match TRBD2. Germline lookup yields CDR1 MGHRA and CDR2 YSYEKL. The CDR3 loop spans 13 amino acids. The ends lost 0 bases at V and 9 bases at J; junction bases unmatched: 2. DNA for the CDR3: TGCGCCAGCAGCCAAGACCCGGGAGGTGAGCAGTTCTTC. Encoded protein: CASSQDPGGEQFF.